Below, one T cell receptor (beta chain) is given with its context. The sample is drawn from a study of T cell changes during pregnancy in multiple sclerosis. The CDR3 has 15 amino acids. CDR1 is GTSNPN, CDR2 SVGIG, per germline (reference sequence). Trimming removed 1 base from V and 0 bases from J, with 10 bases in between. Using immunoSEQ multiplex PCR, the repertoire was profiled, and TCRdb retains in-frame clones only, with some absent. This sample has 25,000 to 35,000 clones, with 75% to 95% found just once. This specimen consisted of CD8+ T cells from peripheral blood mononuclear cells, obtained before pregnancy. This TCR was recovered from a female donor with multiple sclerosis, enrolled in a pregnancy study. The J gene is TRBJ2-1, the V gene TRBV30; possibly TRBD2 for D (6 bases). The CDR3 region is CAWSGPAGSYNEQFF. In DNA, the CDR3 is TGTGCCTGGAGTGGGCCAGCGGGCTCCTACAATGAGCAGTTCTTC. The whole variable domain, filled in from reference TRBV30 and TRBJ2-1, reads SQTIHQWPATLVQPVGSPLSLECTVEGTSNPNLYWYRQAAGRGLQLLFYSVGIGQISSEVPQNLSASRPQDRQFILSSKKLLLSDSGFYLCAWSGPAGSYNEQFFGPGTRLTVL.